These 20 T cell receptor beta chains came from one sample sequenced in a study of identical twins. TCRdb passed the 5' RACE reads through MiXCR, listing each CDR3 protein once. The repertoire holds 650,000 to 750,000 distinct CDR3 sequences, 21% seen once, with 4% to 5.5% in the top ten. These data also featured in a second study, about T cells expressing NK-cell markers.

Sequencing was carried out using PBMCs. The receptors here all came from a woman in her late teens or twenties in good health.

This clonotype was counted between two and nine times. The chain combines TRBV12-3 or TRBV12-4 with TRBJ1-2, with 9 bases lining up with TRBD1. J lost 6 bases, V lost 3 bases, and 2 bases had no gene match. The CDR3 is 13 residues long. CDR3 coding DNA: TGTGCCAGCAGTTTCACAGGGGGCGATGGCTACACCTTC. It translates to CASSFTGGDGYTF.

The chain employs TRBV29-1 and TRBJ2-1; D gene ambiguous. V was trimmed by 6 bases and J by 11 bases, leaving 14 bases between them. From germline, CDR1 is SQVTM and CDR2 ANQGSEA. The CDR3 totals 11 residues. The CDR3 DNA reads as TGCAGCGTGGGAAGCGACGGAAAGCAGTTCTTC. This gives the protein CSVGSDGKQFF.

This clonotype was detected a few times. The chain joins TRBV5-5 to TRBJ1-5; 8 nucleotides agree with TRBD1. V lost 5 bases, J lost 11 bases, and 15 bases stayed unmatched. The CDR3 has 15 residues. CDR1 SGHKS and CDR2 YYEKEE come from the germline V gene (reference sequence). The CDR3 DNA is TGTGCCAGCAGGCATGACAGGGGTCTATCGTCGACCCAGCATTTT. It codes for CASRHDRGLSSTQHF.

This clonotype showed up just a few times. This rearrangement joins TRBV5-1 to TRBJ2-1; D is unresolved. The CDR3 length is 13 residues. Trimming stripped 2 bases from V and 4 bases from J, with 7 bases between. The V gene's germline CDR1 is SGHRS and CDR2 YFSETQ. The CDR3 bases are TGCGCCAGCAGCTTTTACGGATACAATGAGCAGTTCTTC. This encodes CASSFYGYNEQFF.

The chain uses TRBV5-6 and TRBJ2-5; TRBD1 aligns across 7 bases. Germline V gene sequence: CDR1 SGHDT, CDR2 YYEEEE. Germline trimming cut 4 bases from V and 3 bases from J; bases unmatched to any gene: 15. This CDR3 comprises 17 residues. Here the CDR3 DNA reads TGTGCCAGCAGCGACACAAGGACAGGCCCCGTAAAAGAGACCCAGTACTTC. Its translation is CASSDTRTGPVKETQYF.

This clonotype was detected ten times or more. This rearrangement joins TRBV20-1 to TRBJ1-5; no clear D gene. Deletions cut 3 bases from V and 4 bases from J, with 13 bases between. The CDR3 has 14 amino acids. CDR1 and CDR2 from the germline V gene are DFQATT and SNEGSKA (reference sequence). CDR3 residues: CSASSGPPNQPQHF. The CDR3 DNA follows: TGCAGTGCTAGTTCCGGGCCTCCTAATCAGCCCCAGCATTTT.

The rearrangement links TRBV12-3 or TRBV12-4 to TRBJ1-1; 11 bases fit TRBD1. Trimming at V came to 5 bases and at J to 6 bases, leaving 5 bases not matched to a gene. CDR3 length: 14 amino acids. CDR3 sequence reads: CASSQWTGGPEAFF. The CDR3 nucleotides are TGTGCCAGCAGTCAGTGGACAGGGGGCCCTGAAGCTTTCTTT.

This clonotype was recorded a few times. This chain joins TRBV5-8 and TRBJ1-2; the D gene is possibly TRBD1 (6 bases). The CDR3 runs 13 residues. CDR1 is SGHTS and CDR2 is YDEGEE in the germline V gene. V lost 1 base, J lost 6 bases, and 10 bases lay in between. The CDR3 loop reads CASSLLGADGYTF. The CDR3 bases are TGTGCCAGCAGCTTGCTGGGGGCGGATGGCTACACCTTC.

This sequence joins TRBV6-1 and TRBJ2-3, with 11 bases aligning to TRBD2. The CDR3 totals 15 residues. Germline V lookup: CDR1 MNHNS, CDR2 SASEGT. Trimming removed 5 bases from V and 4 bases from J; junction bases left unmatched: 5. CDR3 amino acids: CASSISGRAADTQYF. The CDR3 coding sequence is TGTGCCAGCAGTATTAGCGGGAGGGCCGCAGATACGCAGTATTTT.

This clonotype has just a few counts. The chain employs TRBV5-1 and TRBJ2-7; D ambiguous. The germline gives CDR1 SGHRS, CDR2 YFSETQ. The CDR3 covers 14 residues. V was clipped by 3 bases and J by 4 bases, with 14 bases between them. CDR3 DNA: TGCGCCAGCAGCTCCTCCAGGAATCTTTACGAGCAGTACTTC. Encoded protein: CASSSSRNLYEQYF.

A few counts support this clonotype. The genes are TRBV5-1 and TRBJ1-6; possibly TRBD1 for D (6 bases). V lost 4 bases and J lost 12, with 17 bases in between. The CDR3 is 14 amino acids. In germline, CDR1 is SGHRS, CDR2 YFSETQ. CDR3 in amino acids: CASSKPGGAEPLHF. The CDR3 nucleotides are TGCGCCAGCAGCAAGCCGGGGGGGGCGGAACCCCTCCACTTT.

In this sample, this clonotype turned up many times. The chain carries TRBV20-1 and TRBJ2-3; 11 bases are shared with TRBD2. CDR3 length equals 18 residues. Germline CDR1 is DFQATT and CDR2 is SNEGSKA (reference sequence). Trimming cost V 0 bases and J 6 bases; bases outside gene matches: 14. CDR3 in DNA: TGCAGTGCTAGAGATGAGTTTAAGACTAGCGGGATAGTGGATACGCAGTATTTT. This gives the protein CSARDEFKTSGIVDTQYF.

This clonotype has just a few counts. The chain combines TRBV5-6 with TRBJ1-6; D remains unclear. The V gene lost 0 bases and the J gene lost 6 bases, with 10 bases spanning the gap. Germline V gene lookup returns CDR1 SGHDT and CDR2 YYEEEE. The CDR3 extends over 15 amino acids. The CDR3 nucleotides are TGTGCCAGCAGCTTGGTGACTCGTATTAATTCACCCCTCCACTTT. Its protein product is CASSLVTRINSPLHF.

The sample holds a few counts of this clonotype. CDR3 DNA: TGTGCCAGCAGCGGGTGGGCAGAAAACACCGGGGAGCTGTTTTTT. This sequence encodes CASSGWAENTGELFF. The V gene is TRBV12-3 or TRBV12-4, the J gene TRBJ2-2; D gene ambiguous. CDR3 length: 15 amino acids. V was cut by 6 bases and J by 2 bases, with 13 bases left in between.

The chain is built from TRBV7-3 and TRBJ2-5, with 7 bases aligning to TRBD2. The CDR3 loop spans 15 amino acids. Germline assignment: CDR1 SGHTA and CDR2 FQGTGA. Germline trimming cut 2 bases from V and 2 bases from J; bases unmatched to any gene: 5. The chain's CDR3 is CASSLVWGGQETQYF. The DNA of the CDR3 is TGTGCCAGCAGCTTAGTCTGGGGGGGACAAGAGACCCAGTACTTC.

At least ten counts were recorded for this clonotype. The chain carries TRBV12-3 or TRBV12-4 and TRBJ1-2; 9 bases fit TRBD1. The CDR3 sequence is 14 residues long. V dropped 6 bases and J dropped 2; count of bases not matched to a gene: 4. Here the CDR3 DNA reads TGTGCCAGCAGCCGGGACAGGGTGAACTATGGCTACACCTTC. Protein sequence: CASSRDRVNYGYTF.

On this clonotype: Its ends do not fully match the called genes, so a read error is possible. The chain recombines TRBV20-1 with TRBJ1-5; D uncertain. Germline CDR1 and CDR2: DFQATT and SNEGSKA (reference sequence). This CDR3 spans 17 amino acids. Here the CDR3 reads CCARDPGESAPRVPQHF. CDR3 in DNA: TGCTGTGCTAGAGATCCTGGAGAATCCGCTCCCCGTGTGCCCCAGCATTTT.

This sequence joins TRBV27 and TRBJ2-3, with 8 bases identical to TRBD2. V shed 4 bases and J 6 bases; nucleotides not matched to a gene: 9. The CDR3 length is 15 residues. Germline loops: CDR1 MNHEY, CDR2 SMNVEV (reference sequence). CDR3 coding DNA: TGTGCCAGCAGTTCCCCGGGGGGGACGGGTGATACGCAGTATTTT. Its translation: CASSSPGGTGDTQYF.

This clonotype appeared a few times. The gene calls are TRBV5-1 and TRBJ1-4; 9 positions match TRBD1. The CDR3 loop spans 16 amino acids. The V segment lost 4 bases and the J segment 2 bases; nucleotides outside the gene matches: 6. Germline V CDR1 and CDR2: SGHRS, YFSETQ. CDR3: CASSPDRGDTNEKLFF. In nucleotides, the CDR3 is TGCGCCAGCAGCCCGGACAGGGGTGATACTAATGAAAAACTGTTTTTT.

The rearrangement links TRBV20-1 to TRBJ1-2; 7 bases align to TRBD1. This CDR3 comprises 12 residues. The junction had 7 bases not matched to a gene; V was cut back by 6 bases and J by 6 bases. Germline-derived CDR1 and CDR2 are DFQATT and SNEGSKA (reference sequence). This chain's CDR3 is CSANSGTDGYTF. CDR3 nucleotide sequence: TGCAGTGCCAACTCCGGGACAGATGGCTACACCTTC.